This T cell receptor beta chain originates from a study of post-analysis software for immune sequencing data. About the research overall: Secondary progressive, relapsing-remitting and progressive-relapsing multiple sclerosis were among the included disease courses. Notes on the study in general: Elevated frequency relative to controls characterized several TRBV segments in patients, TRBV5-6, TRBV5-1 and TRBV20-1 among them. Same-batch samples co-clustered strongly by F measure. Normalized Chao1 diversity in multiple sclerosis patients fell significantly below that of controls.

A remark on this clonotype: The antigen is undetermined.

Presence of unique molecular identifiers characterized the TCR beta cDNA libraries. Each CDR3 protein is one row after TCRdb ran MiXCR on the PCR reads. Here the sample spans 380,000 or so distinct CDR3 sequences, less than 40% being singletons. The CDR3 runs 16 residues. Per germline, CDR1 SGHAT and CDR2 FQNNGV. V gave up 5 bases and J gave up 2 bases; unmatched junction bases: 6. The clonotype originates from a girl aged 10 to 17 with multiple sclerosis. The chain recombines TRBV11-2 with TRBJ2-1; 10 bases align to TRBD2. Input material: blood. The CDR3 bases are TGTGCCAGCAGCCCGGGACTAGCGCCGACCTACAATGAGCAGTTCTTC. Translation gives CASSPGLAPTYNEQFF.